The next 10 T cell receptor beta chains were all read from a single sample in a study of persistence of HIV-infected CD4 T cells. Antigen specificity for these receptors is unknown. The immunoSEQ assay was version 4, run in survey mode. TCRdb keeps only in-frame clones here, not all; method: immunoSEQ multiplex PCR. This table has roughly 48,000 clones, around 89% appearing once. Cells were stimulated nonspecifically with anti-CD3/anti-CD28 magnetic beads. Sorting selected CD4+ T cells upregulating both CD40 ligand and CD69. The sequences come from CD4+ T cells sorted from PBMCs after roughly 18-hour stimulation, collected from a patient who received antiretroviral therapy. These receptors originate from an adult woman with HIV who was CMV-seropositive.

The chain links TRBV12-3 or TRBV12-4 to TRBJ2-1, with no clear D. The CDR3 length is 12 residues. Trimming took 6 bases from V and 4 from J, leaving 7 bases between them. This CDR3 reads CASRPRYNEQFF. CDR3 nucleotide sequence: TGTGCCAGCAGGCCGAGATACAATGAGCAGTTCTTC.

V is TRBV29-1 and J is TRBJ1-1; D is possibly TRBD1 (6 bases). Germline V gene sequence: CDR1 SQVTM, CDR2 ANQGSEA. Trimming pared 6 bases from V and 2 bases from J, leaving 16 bases between. This CDR3 spans 14 amino acids. This CDR3 is CSVRRWGANTEAFF. The CDR3 DNA reads as TGCAGCGTCCGACGCTGGGGGGCAAACACTGAAGCTTTCTTT. Based on the CDR3 plus reference TRBV29-1 and TRBJ1-1, the full variable domain is SAVISQKPSRDICQRGTSLTIQCQVDSQVTMMFWYRQQPGQSLTLIATANQGSEATYESGFVIDKFPISRPNLTFSTLTVSNMSPEDSSIYLCSVRRWGANTEAFFGQGTRLTVV.

This chain's CDR3 is CASRTGADTQYF. The CDR3 region has the DNA TGTGCCAGCAGGACAGGTGCAGATACGCAGTATTTT. This chain links TRBV2 with TRBJ2-3; TRBD1 is a possible D gene (6 bases). CDR3 length equals 12 residues. The germline gives CDR1 SNHLY, CDR2 FYNNEI. Trimming pared 6 bases from V and 4 bases from J, leaving 8 bases between.

This clone has a single count. This rearrangement joins TRBV5-1 to TRBJ1-2, with D tentatively TRBD1 (5 bases). The CDR3 is made up of 15 amino acids. Trimming took off 3 bases at V and 3 bases at J, with 15 bases between the two ends. Germline CDR1 and CDR2: SGHRS and YFSETQ. This CDR3 reads CASSSDGGSDYGYTF. CDR3 nucleotide sequence: TGCGCCAGCAGCTCAGACGGGGGTTCCGACTATGGCTACACCTTC. The full variable domain, with the rest looked up from reference TRBV5-1 and TRBJ1-2, is KAGVTQTPRYLIKTRGQQVTLSCSPISGHRSVSWYQQTPGQGLQFLFEYFSETQRNKGNFPGRFSGRQFSNSRSEMNVSTLELGDSALYLCASSSDGGSDYGYTFGSGTRLTVV.

This chain connects TRBV19 to TRBJ1-3; a possible D gene is TRBD1 (6 bases). V lost 5 bases and J 0 bases, leaving 14 bases between the germline ends. Germline V CDR1 and CDR2: LNHDA, SQIVND (reference sequence). The CDR3 runs 16 residues. The DNA of the CDR3 is TGTGCCAGTAGTTATGAGGGGGTCGGCTCTGGAAACACCATATATTTT. Its translation is CASSYEGVGSGNTIYF.

V usage is TRBV4-1 and J usage is TRBJ2-2, with 8 nucleotides matching TRBD1. Trimming took 6 bases from V and 4 from J; bases not matched to a gene: 7. Germline V gene lookup returns CDR1 MGHRA and CDR2 YSYEKL. This CDR3 has 15 amino acids. The CDR3 region has the DNA TGCGCCAGCAGACACGGACAGGGCCGCACCGGGGAGCTGTTTTTT. Translating gives CASRHGQGRTGELFF.

A few counts support this clone. The V and J genes are TRBV28 and TRBJ1-2, with D hard to call. The CDR3 runs to 13 residues. Trimming removed 6 bases from V and 4 bases from J, with 12 bases in between. Germline V gene lookup returns CDR1 MDHEN and CDR2 SYDVKM. CDR3: CASSQRQIYGYTF. As DNA, the CDR3 is TGTGCCAGCAGCCAAAGGCAGATCTATGGCTACACCTTC.

V and J are TRBV6-5 and TRBJ2-7; a possible D gene is TRBD1 (6 bases). There are 13 residues in the CDR3. The V gene lost 5 bases and the J gene lost 2 bases, with 10 bases spanning the gap. CDR1 MNHEY and CDR2 SVGAGI come from the germline V gene. CDR3 DNA sequence: TGTGCCAGCAGTCGGACAGTGACCTACGAGCAGTACGTC. Translating gives CASSRTVTYEQYV.

This sequence joins TRBV5-4 and TRBJ1-3; no definite D call. In germline, CDR1 is SGHNT, CDR2 YYREEE (reference sequence). The CDR3 contains 12 residues. Trimming took off 0 bases at V and 3 bases at J, with 1 base between the two ends. In nucleotides, the CDR3 is TGTGCCAGCAGCTTGGGTGGAAACACCATATATTTT. Protein product: CASSLGGNTIYF.

The gene calls are TRBV6-5 and TRBJ1-2; the D is unclear. The CDR3 has 15 residues. The germline V gene has CDR1 MNHEY and CDR2 SVGAGI. Trimming removed 6 bases at V and 2 bases at J, with 16 bases between. This CDR3 is CASRQPPDRNYGYTF. CDR3 nucleotide sequence: TGTGCCAGCAGACAACCACCCGATAGGAACTATGGCTACACCTTC.